This T cell receptor beta chain was profiled in a study of shared clonotypes between healthy human individuals. Clones were read by immunoSEQ multiplex PCR, and TCRdb kept only the in-frame ones, dropping some. The table shows roughly 700,000 clones, with around 90% occurring only once. Germline V lookup: CDR1 MDHEN, CDR2 SYDVKM. V was trimmed by 5 bases and J by 1 base, leaving 12 bases between them. CDR3 length: 15 amino acids. The sample was memory CD8+ T cells from PBMCs. This sample's subset: CD45RO+ cells pooled with CCR7-negative TemRA cells. The chain couples TRBV28 to TRBJ2-4; D call uncertain. The source of this sequence is a man between 18 and 35 years old in good health. Some clones in this sample may be carry-over from other donors' samples. CDR3 nucleotides: TGTGCCAGCAGTCCGAATGTGGGGGCCAAAAACATTCAGTACTTC. As protein: CASSPNVGAKNIQYF.